This T cell receptor beta chain was found in a study of T cells in Graves' hyperthyroidism and ophthalmopathy. CDR3 size: 18 residues. The germline V gene has CDR1 MGHRA and CDR2 YSYEKL. Between the trimmed V and J ends, which lost 1 base and 4 bases, there was a span of 23 bases. In the case of this clonotype: Its antigen is not identified.

The study enrolled patients aged 18 to 65 with newly diagnosed hyperthyroidism of under 2 months' duration. In making diagnoses, clinical symptoms, serum thyroxine and TRAb, thyroid ultrasound and orbital computed tomography were all used. Study-wide findings and caveats: Ophthalmopathy got predicted by the model a median around 6.6 months before its onset.

Researchers took RNA transcripts and amplified the TCR beta CDR3 regions from them. TCR CDR3 underwent first-round RT-PCR with the HTBI primer set. TCRdb ran MiXCR on the multiplex PCR reads and lists one entry per CDR3 protein. The sample has about 590,000 distinct CDR3 sequences, less than 20% seen once. Material: blood. The chain links TRBV4-1 to TRBJ2-7; no firm D call. This clonotype was obtained from a woman aged 30 to 39 with Graves' hyperthyroidism. CDR3 coding DNA: TGCGCCAGCAGCCAAGCCCCACTTGGACGGTTTGACCCATACGAGCAGTACTTC. Translated, it gives CASSQAPLGRFDPYEQYF.